The rows below give T cell receptor beta chains drawn from one sample of a study of persistence of HIV-infected CD4 T cells. The assay was immunoSEQ multiplex PCR, and TCRdb's table has in-frame clones only and misses some. The profile shows about 36,000 clones, about 85% of them singletons. What these receptors recognize is not known. The sample was cultured CD4+ T cells from PBMCs, taken from a patient who received antiretroviral therapy. The receptors originated from an adult with HIV. The donor label of this sample is uncertain. Each CDR3 is given with its conserved first and last residue. A D gene is named only where the DNA matches it firmly. Where a row states a size, it is once, few, many or the class of an expanded clone; other rows omit it.

>NA|TRBD1|TRBJ1-4|TRBV28
CASSGQGATNEKLFF
TGTGCCAGCTCCGGACAGGGGGCAACTAATGAAAAACTGTTTTTT
>NA|TRBD2|TRBJ2-1|TRBV11-3
CASSLGGGSYNEQFF
TGTGCCAGCAGCTTAGGCGGGGGCTCCTACAATGAGCAGTTCTTC
>few|NA|TRBJ1-2|TRBV2
CASSDRAAGYTF
TGTGCCAGCAGTGACAGGGCAGCTGGCTACACCTTC
>NA|TRBD1|TRBJ1-1|TRBV10-1
CASSPDRDTEAFF
TGCGCCAGCAGTCCCGACAGGGACACTGAAGCTTTCTTT
>NA|NA|TRBJ2-2|TRBV19
CASSIGREDYKLFF
TGTGCCAGTAGTATAGGTCGAGAGGACTACAAGCTGTTTTTT
>NA|NA|TRBJ2-1|TRBV5-4
CASSSTGSRPSYNEQFF
TGTGCCAGCAGCTCAACAGGTTCCCGCCCCTCCTACAATGAGCAGTTCTTC
>NA|NA|TRBJ1-6|TRBV3-1/TRBV3-2
CASSQVSGGNSPLHF
TGTGCCAGCAGCCAAGTTTCCGGGGGCAATTCACCCCTCCACTTT
>NA|NA|TRBJ1-2|TRBV12-3/TRBV12-4
CASSSMSGGYTF
TGTGCCAGCAGTTCTATGTCAGGGGGCTACACCTTC
>NA|TRBD1|TRBJ1-5|TRBV5-1
CASSWTGRNQPQHF
TGCGCCAGCAGCTGGACAGGGCGCAATCAGCCCCAGCATTTT
>NA|TRBD1|TRBJ2-2|TRBV7-9
CASSPQGARRTGELFF
TGTGCCAGCAGCCCGCAGGGGGCACGTCGCACCGGGGAGCTGTTTTTT
>NA|TRBD1|TRBJ2-7|TRBV7-3
CASSLRGGRYEQYF
TGTGCCAGCAGCTTAAGAGGGGGCCGCTACGAGCAGTACTTC
>NA|TRBD1|TRBJ1-1|TRBV19
CASSPRDSDNTEAFF
TGTGCCAGTAGTCCTAGGGACAGCGACAACACTGAAGCTTTCTTT
>NA|NA|TRBJ1-1|TRBV7-9
CASSVQGNTEAFF
TGTGCCAGCAGCGTACAGGGGAACACTGAAGCTTTCTTT
>NA|NA|TRBJ2-2|TRBV29-1
CSVERTGGPGTGELFF
TGCAGCGTTGAAAGGACTGGGGGGCCTGGGACCGGGGAGCTGTTTTTT
>NA|NA|TRBJ1-2|TRBV2
CASREDSSYGYTF
TGTGCCAGCAGGGAGGACAGTTCCTATGGCTACACCTTC
>once|NA|TRBJ2-2|TRBV24-1
CATSVGTGNTGELFF
TGTGCCACCAGTGTCGGGACGGGTAACACCGGGGAGCTGTTTTTT
>NA|NA|TRBJ2-1|TRBV6-1
CASSADILSGSFNEQFF
TGTGCCAGCAGTGCCGACATTTTGAGCGGGTCGTTCAATGAGCAGTTCTTC
>few|TRBD2|TRBJ2-1|TRBV24-1
CATSDVGLSNEQFF
TGTGCCACCAGTGATGTGGGACTATCCAATGAGCAGTTCTTC
>NA|TRBD1|TRBJ1-1|TRBV19
CASKNQLDRGINTEAFF
TGTGCCAGCAAAAACCAGCTAGACAGGGGGATAAACACTGAAGCTTTCTTT
>NA|NA|TRBJ2-6|TRBV7-8
CASSLGAGTDSGANVLTF
TGTGCCAGCAGCTTAGGGGCAGGGACCGACTCTGGGGCCAACGTCCTGACTTTC
>NA|TRBD1|TRBJ2-5|TRBV5-4
CASRPGQVQETQYF
TGTGCCAGCAGGCCCGGACAGGTACAAGAGACCCAGTACTTC
>NA|TRBD2|TRBJ2-2|TRBV29-1
CSVTGGGNTGELFF
TGCAGCGTAACTGGCGGGGGGAACACCGGGGAGCTGTTTTTT
>NA|NA|TRBJ1-2|TRBV6-5
CASSSRTNYGYTF
TGTGCCAGCAGCTCTCGAACTAACTATGGCTACACCTTC
>NA|TRBD1|TRBJ2-7|TRBV7-8
CASSLGTGMDEQYF
TGTGCCAGCAGCTTAGGGACAGGGATGGACGAGCAGTACTTC
>NA|TRBD1|TRBJ1-2|TRBV6-5
CASQLTGGMNYGYTF
TGTGCCAGCCAATTAACAGGGGGCATGAACTATGGCTACACCTTC
>NA|NA|TRBJ1-2|TRBV27
CASRTSVSNYGYTF
TGTGCCAGCAGGACCTCGGTTTCTAACTATGGCTACACCTTC
>once|NA|TRBJ2-2|TRBV6-5
CASSPQLPNTGELFF
TGTGCCAGCAGCCCACAGCTGCCGAACACCGGGGAGCTGTTTTTT
>NA|TRBD2|TRBJ2-3|TRBV19
CASSIEGSGGAKDTQYF
TGTGCCAGTAGTATAGAAGGTAGCGGGGGGGCAAAAGATACGCAGTATTTT
>few|NA|TRBJ1-1|TRBV18
CASSPTHLEGAEAFF
TGTGCCAGCTCACCCACCCATTTGGAGGGCGCTGAAGCTTTCTTT
>NA|NA|TRBJ1-2|TRBV27
CASSPYTPNYGYTF
TGTGCCAGCAGTCCATATACCCCTAACTATGGCTACACCTTC
>NA|TRBD2|TRBJ2-7|TRBV6-5
CASSYTSGAYEQYF
TGTGCCAGCAGTTACACTAGCGGGGCCTACGAGCAGTACTTC
>NA|NA|TRBJ1-2|TRBV16
CASSPNGGYYGYTF
TGTGCCAGCAGCCCAAACGGGGGATACTATGGCTACACCTTC
>once|NA|TRBJ2-7|TRBV11-2
CASSSLAAGEQYF
TGTGCCAGCAGCTCACTAGCTGCTGGAGAGCAGTACTTC
>NA|TRBD1|TRBJ1-6|TRBV7-8
CASSSMQGGKTYNSPLHF
TGTGCCAGCAGCTCTATGCAGGGGGGGAAGACCTATAATTCACCCCTCCACTTT
>NA|NA|TRBJ1-2|TRBV12-3/TRBV12-4
CASSFGGGSGYTF
TGTGCCAGCAGTTTCGGGGGTGGGAGTGGCTACACCTTC
>NA|TRBD2|TRBJ2-7|TRBV11-3
CASSRSGGSSYEQYF
TGTGCCAGCAGCCGTAGCGGGGGGAGCTCCTACGAGCAGTACTTC
>NA|NA|TRBJ2-3|TRBV7-9
CASSREEGKNTDTQYF
TGTGCCAGCAGCCGCGAGGAGGGGAAAAACACAGATACGCAGTATTTT
>NA|NA|TRBJ2-3|TRBV10-2
CASTRTSSTDTQYF
TGCGCCAGCACCCGGACCTCTAGCACAGATACGCAGTATTTT
>once|TRBD2|TRBJ2-2|TRBV5-4
CASSYPSGGGSGAGELFF
TGTGCCAGCAGCTACCCGAGCGGGGGGGGGTCCGGCGCCGGGGAGCTGTTTTTT
>NA|NA|TRBJ2-1|TRBV4-1
CASSQTFGFYNEQFF
TGCGCCAGCAGCCAGACCTTTGGCTTTTACAATGAGCAGTTCTTC
>NA|TRBD1|TRBJ2-2|TRBV24-1
CATSSSRTGNTGELFF
TGTGCCACCAGTAGTTCAAGGACAGGGAACACCGGGGAGCTGTTTTTT
>NA|NA|TRBJ1-2|TRBV18
CASSPDRNYGYTF
TGTGCCAGCTCACCCGACAGAAACTATGGCTACACCTTC
>NA|TRBD1|TRBJ1-2|TRBV3-1/TRBV3-2
CASSQVLTQGGDGYTF
TGTGCCAGCAGCCAAGTCCTTACACAGGGGGGGGATGGCTACACCTTC
>NA|NA|TRBJ2-1|TRBV7-6
CASSLVFAYNEQFF
TGTGCCAGCAGCTTAGTGTTCGCTTACAATGAGCAGTTCTTC
>NA|TRBD1|TRBJ1-3|TRBV18
CASSGQGPGNTIYF
TGTGCCAGCTCCGGACAGGGCCCTGGAAACACCATATATTTT
>NA|TRBD2|TRBJ2-7|TRBV5-1
CASSREGTRGVIYEQYF
TGCGCCAGCAGCCGAGAGGGAACACGGGGGGTAATTTACGAGCAGTACTTC
>NA|NA|TRBJ1-1|TRBV27
CASSLKGKGTEAFF
TGTGCCAGCAGTTTAAAGGGAAAGGGCACTGAAGCTTTCTTT
>NA|NA|TRBJ2-1|TRBV5-1
CASSPRLSSYNEQFF
TGCGCCAGCAGCCCCCGGCTCTCCTCCTACAATGAGCAGTTCTTC